The 13 T cell receptor beta chains in this list originate from one sample, sequenced in a study of blood T cell repertoires in COVID-19. TCRdb keeps only in-frame clones here, not all; method: immunoSEQ multiplex PCR. The repertoire includes 55,000 to 75,000 clones, around 80% of them detected once, and under 3.5% sits in the top ten. Sequenced input: peripheral blood. Receptors originate from a man aged 55 to 70 with acute or convalescent COVID-19.

The V and J genes are TRBV3-1 (or the pseudogene TRBV3-2) and TRBJ2-5; possibly TRBD2 for D (6 bases). The germline CDR1 and CDR2 sequences are LGHDT and YNNKEL (reference sequence). The CDR3 runs to 14 residues. The germline V and J ends were trimmed by 2 bases and 5 bases, with 12 bases remaining between them. As DNA, the CDR3 is TGTGCCAGCAGCCAACGGGGGAGTGGCGAGACCCAGTACTTC. Protein: CASSQRGSGETQYF.

V gene TRBV15 combines with J gene TRBJ1-5; no reliable D call. CDR3 size: 15 residues. The V gene's germline CDR1 is LNHNV and CDR2 YYDKDF (reference sequence). V lost 6 bases and J lost 0, with 12 bases in between. The CDR3 coding sequence is TGTGCCACCAGGCTAACTCGAAATAGCAATCAGCCCCAGCATTTT. Translating gives CATRLTRNSNQPQHF. The variable domain in full, with the rest retrieved from reference TRBV15 and TRBJ1-5, is DAMVIQNPRYQVTQFGKPVTLSCSQTLNHNVMYWYQQKSSQAPKLLFHYYDKDFNNEADTPDNFQSRRPNTSFCFLDIRSPGLGDTAMYLCATRLTRNSNQPQHFGDGTRLSIL.

As DNA, the CDR3 is TGTGCCAGTAGGGACATGGCCTCCTCGGGAGAGCAGTACTTC. Protein product: CASRDMASSGEQYF. The V call is TRBV2, the J call TRBJ2-7, with D maybe TRBD1 (6 bases). From germline, CDR1 is SNHLY and CDR2 FYNNEI. Trimming stripped 9 bases from V and 7 bases from J, with 22 bases between. The CDR3 totals 14 residues.

The rearrangement links TRBV18 to TRBJ1-4, with 9 bases fitting TRBD1. V was pared by 4 bases and J by 5 bases, with 11 bases of the junction left unmatched. Germline assignment: CDR1 KGHSH and CDR2 LQKENI. This CDR3 spans 17 amino acids. The CDR3 nucleotides are TGTGCCAGCTCACTTTATATTCCCGGGACAGGGAATGAAAAACTGTTTTTT. The encoded protein is CASSLYIPGTGNEKLFF.

The chain uses TRBV7-9 and TRBJ1-2, with 7 nucleotides matching TRBD1. The V segment lost 0 bases and the J segment 0 bases; nucleotides outside the gene matches: 7. The CDR3 consists of 17 residues. Germline V gene data show CDR1 as SEHNR and CDR2 as FQNEAQ (reference sequence). CDR3 region: CASSLARGDLANYGYTF. The CDR3 coding sequence is TGTGCCAGCAGCTTAGCCAGGGGGGACTTAGCTAACTATGGCTACACCTTC.

The gene calls are TRBV7-3 and TRBJ2-2; D uncertain. Germline V CDR1 and CDR2: SGHTA, FQGTGA. This CDR3 has 14 residues. The V and J ends lost 2 bases and 2 bases respectively, with 6 bases between them. CDR3 residues: CASSLAANTGELFF. For the CDR3, the DNA is TGTGCCAGCAGCTTAGCGGCTAACACCGGGGAGCTGTTTTTT.

The rearrangement links TRBV11-1 to TRBJ2-2; D may be TRBD2 (5 bases). The CDR3 runs to 14 residues. Germline CDR1 reads SGHAT; CDR2 reads FQDESV (reference sequence). With 2 bases removed from V and 4 bases from J, the gap between germline ends came to 8 bases. CDR3 in amino acids: CASSLMRVTGELFF. The CDR3, as DNA: TGTGCCAGCAGCTTAATGAGGGTCACCGGGGAGCTGTTTTTT.

V and J are TRBV28 and TRBJ2-6; a weak D match, TRBD2 (6 bases). Germline CDR1 reads MDHEN; CDR2 reads SYDVKM. V gave up 7 bases and J gave up 0 bases, with 10 bases separating them. This CDR3 has 15 residues. The CDR3 DNA sequence: TGTGCCAGCAACGGAGGGCACTCTGGGGCCAACGTCCTGACTTTC. Translated: CASNGGHSGANVLTF.

The count of this clone is one. The chain uses TRBV27 and TRBJ2-7, with 7 bases that match TRBD1. Germline CDR1 is MNHEY and CDR2 is SMNVEV (reference sequence). This CDR3 contains 13 residues. The J segment lost 4 bases and the V segment lost 4 bases, leaving 4 bases of the junction unmatched. CDR3 nucleotide sequence: TGTGCCAGCAGTTCCGACAGGGTGTACGAGCAGTACTTC. Its translation: CASSSDRVYEQYF.

The chain is built from TRBV9 and TRBJ2-7, with 7 bases fitting TRBD2. This CDR3 is 18 amino acids long. The junction had 17 bases not matched to a gene; V was cut back by 2 bases and J by 3 bases. CDR1 is SGDLS and CDR2 is YYNGEE in the germline V gene. In DNA form, the CDR3 reads TGTGCCAGCAGCGTCCCCCCGGGGGGACCAGTGATTAACTACGAGCAGTACTTC. It encodes CASSVPPGGPVINYEQYF.

The gene calls are TRBV9 and TRBJ1-2, with 7 bases identical to TRBD1. Germline CDR1 and CDR2: SGDLS and YYNGEE. CDR3 length: 14 amino acids. With V trimmed by 3 bases and J by 5 bases, 7 bases remained unmatched. CDR3 residues: CASSDNRGRYGYTF. As DNA, the CDR3 is TGTGCCAGCAGCGACAACAGGGGACGGTATGGCTACACCTTC. Filled out from reference TRBV9 and TRBJ1-2, the complete variable domain reads DSGVTQTPKHLITATGQRVTLRCSPRSGDLSVYWYQQSLDQGLQFLIQYYNGEERAKGNILERFSAQQFPDLHSELNLSSLELGDSALYFCASSDNRGRYGYTFGSGTRLTVV.

This clone has just one count. The J gene is TRBJ2-7, the V gene TRBV28; D is perhaps TRBD1 (6 bases). Germline CDR1 is MDHEN and CDR2 is SYDVKM. The CDR3 runs to 14 residues. Between the trimmed V and J ends, which lost 6 bases and 5 bases, there was a span of 17 bases. The CDR3 DNA sequence: TGTGCCAGCAGCTCCGGGACATTGGTTCACGAGCAGTACTTC. As protein: CASSSGTLVHEQYF. Variable domain in full (rest from reference TRBV28 and TRBJ2-7): DVKVTQSSRYLVKRTGEKVFLECVQDMDHENMFWYRQDPGLGLRLIYFSYDVKMKEKGDIPEGYSVSREKKERFSLILESASTNQTSMYLCASSSGTLVHEQYFGPGTRLTVT.

V usage is TRBV12-3 or TRBV12-4 and J usage is TRBJ1-1; no clear D gene. The germline V and J ends were trimmed by 3 bases and 4 bases, with 3 bases remaining between them. This CDR3 contains 11 residues. CDR3 nucleotide sequence: TGTGCCAGCAGTTTGAGCACTGAAGCTTTCTTT. Amino acid sequence: CASSLSTEAFF.